This T cell receptor (beta chain) originates from a study of blood T cell repertoires in COVID-19. Looking at the study overall: The origin of the acute and convalescent COVID-19 samples was the United States, Italy and Spain. T cells, B-cell-depleted T cells, or PBMCs provided the cDNA or gDNA that served as material.

Study processing details: From reference gene primer amplification, estimates of nucleated cell counts were derived. The table came from immunoSEQ multiplex PCR; TCRdb's copy has only in-frame clones and leaves some out. V and J calls and clone size come straight from that table; D and trimming were deduced from the DNA. This sample has some 150,000 clones; 88% occur once, and the top ten carry 1.5% to 1.9%. The CDR3 consists of 15 residues. J lost 5 bases, V lost 0 bases, and 1 base had no gene match. Germline V gene lookup returns CDR1 MNHEY and CDR2 SMNVEV (reference sequence). This clone has just a few counts.

The sample consisted of peripheral blood. The TCR comes from a woman aged 60-70 years with acute or convalescent COVID-19. The chain carries TRBV27 and TRBJ1-6; 7 bases agree with TRBD1. CDR3 DNA sequence: TGTGCCAGCAGTTTATCTGGGACAGATAATTCACCCCTCCACTTT. This translates into CASSLSGTDNSPLHF.